These T cell receptor beta chains were read from a single sample in a study of blood T cell repertoires in COVID-19. Libraries were prepared by immunoSEQ multiplex PCR; TCRdb keeps only in-frame clonotypes and omits some of them. Counted here are fewer than 45,000 clones, approximately 86% occurring once; the ten biggest clones make up roughly an eighth. Sequenced sample: peripheral blood. These receptors were taken from a human donor in a cohort sampled during active COVID-19. CDR3s include the opening cysteine and the closing phenylalanine or tryptophan. D genes are given only for firm matches. Size tells how often a clone was seen (once, few, many) or the class of an expanded clone, and some rows leave it out.

V gene	D gene	clone size	J gene	CDR3 DNA	CDR3 protein
TRBV5-1	-	-	TRBJ1-3	TGCGCCAGCAGCTTGCAGGGCCCTGGAAACACCATATATTTT	CASSLQGPGNTIYF
TRBV6-6	-	-	TRBJ2-3	TGTGCCAGCAGTTCGTCACTAGATACGCAGTATTTT	CASSSSLDTQYF
TRBV7-2	TRBD2	-	TRBJ2-5	TGTGCCAGCAGCTTAGTCTTCCAGCGGGGGGGCCGGGGTGGTGAGACCCAGTACTTC	CASSLVFQRGGRGGETQYF
TRBV27	TRBD2	-	TRBJ2-1	TGTGCCACCGGACGGGGGGGGTTCTACAATGAGCAGTTCTTC	CATGRGGFYNEQFF
TRBV4-1	TRBD1	-	TRBJ2-2	TGCGCCAGCAGCCAAGAAGGGACAGGGGGCTGGGAGCTGTTTTTT	CASSQEGTGGWELFF
TRBV5-1	TRBD1	once	TRBJ2-7	TGCGCCAGCAGCTTGAACGTCGGACAGGCCTACGAGCAGTACTTC	CASSLNVGQAYEQYF
TRBV4-3	-	once	TRBJ1-1	TGCGCCAGCAGCCCAGGAGGGGGGGGTAAGACTTTCTTT	CASSPGGGGKTFF
TRBV30	-	-	TRBJ1-2	TGTGCCTGGAGTGTTGGTGGACAGTACTATGGCTACACCTTC	CAWSVGGQYYGYTF
TRBV7-9	TRBD1	-	TRBJ2-2	TGTGCCAGCAGCCCAGGACAGGTTGTCGGGGAGCTGTTTTTT	CASSPGQVVGELFF
TRBV7-2	TRBD1	-	TRBJ1-2	TGTGCCAGCAGGTCCCGGGACAGGGGTGGCTACACCTTC	CASRSRDRGGYTF
TRBV7-2	-	-	TRBJ1-2	TGTGCCAGCAGCTTAGGAGGCGAGGTCTATGGCTACACCTTC	CASSLGGEVYGYTF
TRBV7-2	-	once	TRBJ1-3	TGTGCCAGCAGCTTACGGTTCGGGGGAAACACCATATATTTT	CASSLRFGGNTIYF
TRBV19	-	-	TRBJ1-1	TGTGCCAGTAGTCTCGGAACGACCAGGTCCATGAACACTGAAGCTTTCTTT	CASSLGTTRSMNTEAFF
TRBV7-9	-	few	TRBJ2-2	TGTGCCAGCAGTTCCCGGACCGGGGAGCTGTTTTTT	CASSSRTGELFF
TRBV7-9	TRBD1	once	TRBJ2-5	TGTGCCAGCAGCCGGGACAGGCACCAAGAGACCCAGTACTTC	CASSRDRHQETQYF
TRBV5-1	TRBD1	-	TRBJ2-7	TGCGCCAGCAGCCCTCCAAACCCACAGGGGGGCGAGCAGTACTTC	CASSPPNPQGGEQYF
TRBV12-3/TRBV12-4	TRBD2	-	TRBJ2-7	TGTGCCAGCAGGGACCGGGACTACTACGAGCAGTACTTC	CASRDRDYYEQYF
TRBV11-2	TRBD2	once	TRBJ2-5	TGTGCCAGCAGCTTAGATCGGACTAGAGGAGGGACCCAGTACTTC	CASSLDRTRGGTQYF
TRBV3-1/TRBV3-2	-	few	TRBJ2-1	TGTGCCAGCGGGAGGTCAGGCTCCTACAATGAGCAGTTCTTC	CASGRSGSYNEQFF
TRBV19	-	few	TRBJ1-5	TGTGCCAGTAGTGAAGGGGTTGGAAGGCAGCCCCAGCATTTT	CASSEGVGRQPQHF
TRBV14	-	-	TRBJ1-4	TGTGCCAGCAGCCAAGATCAGGGTCCAGGGGAAAAACTGTTTTTT	CASSQDQGPGEKLFF
TRBV9	TRBD1	medium-sized	TRBJ2-7	TGTGCCAGCAGCGTAGATGCAGGGGGTCCGGACGAGCAGTACTTC	CASSVDAGGPDEQYF
TRBV5-1	-	-	TRBJ2-1	TGCGCCAGCTCCCACCCCCGGACAAACTCCTACAATGAGCAGTTCTTC	CASSHPRTNSYNEQFF
TRBV5-1	-	-	TRBJ1-4	TGCGCCAGCAGCAGCGGACGGTCTACGGATGAAAAACTGTTTTTT	CASSSGRSTDEKLFF
TRBV11-2	TRBD1	-	TRBJ2-2	TGTGCCAGCAGCCTACAGGGGGCAGCCGGGGAGCTGTTTTTT	CASSLQGAAGELFF
TRBV7-2	TRBD1	-	TRBJ1-6	TGTGCCAGCAGCTTAGTTGTACAGGGGGATTCACCCCTCCACTTT	CASSLVVQGDSPLHF
TRBV5-1	-	-	TRBJ1-1	TGCGCCAGCAGCTTGGTTTCAGGGTACGGCACTGAAGCTTTCTTT	CASSLVSGYGTEAFF
TRBV29-1	TRBD1	few	TRBJ2-7	TGCAGCGTTCCAGGGGGCTACGAGCAGTACTTC	CSVPGGYEQYF
TRBV9	TRBD2	-	TRBJ2-3	TGTGCCAGCAGCCCCCCAGGACTAGCGGGGACGAGCACAGATACGCAGTATTTT	CASSPPGLAGTSTDTQYF
TRBV5-6	TRBD2	-	TRBJ2-3	TGTGCCAGCAGCGTCTGGTGGCGGGGGGGGTCAGATACGCAGTATTTT	CASSVWWRGGSDTQYF
TRBV30	-	-	TRBJ1-6	TGTGCCTGGAGTGTACTTGGGCATGATAATTCACCCCTCCACTTT	CAWSVLGHDNSPLHF
TRBV24-1	TRBD1	-	TRBJ2-1	TGTGCCACCAGTGGACAGGGTATCTCGAATGAGCAGTTCTTC	CATSGQGISNEQFF